Listed here are 29 T cell receptor beta chains from one sample, sequenced in a study of T cell responses to AZD1222 COVID-19 vaccine. Generated by immunoSEQ multiplex PCR, the TCRdb table keeps only in-frame clones and is missing some. In the table there are about 110,000 clones, approximately 89% of which are singletons. The material sequenced was peripheral blood, taken on day 0 of MenACWY control vaccination. These receptors were obtained from an adult in good health.

The chain combines TRBV5-1 with TRBJ2-7; tentative D call: TRBD1 (5 bases). V lost 2 bases and J 5 bases, leaving 14 bases between the germline ends. The germline CDR1 and CDR2 sequences are SGHRS and YFSETQ. The CDR3 totals 14 residues. Here the CDR3 DNA reads TGCGCCAGCAGCTTTCAGGGAAATCATGACGAGCAGTACTTC. Its protein product is CASSFQGNHDEQYF.

This clone was observed a few times. The gene calls are TRBV7-8 and TRBJ1-1; D is unclear. Trimming left V 8 bases short and J 5 bases short, with 15 bases between. The CDR3 length is 13 residues. Germline V CDR1 and CDR2: SGHVS, FQNEAQ. This CDR3 reads CASGRSLGTEAFF. DNA for the CDR3: TGTGCCAGCGGGAGGAGTTTAGGGACTGAAGCTTTCTTT.

The chain is built from TRBV3-1 (or the pseudogene TRBV3-2) and TRBJ1-2; D uncertain. V was clipped by 4 bases and J by 0 bases, with 6 bases between them. There are 13 residues in the CDR3. The germline V gene encodes CDR1 LGHDT and CDR2 YNNKEL (reference sequence). The CDR3 loop reads CASSPTANYGYTF. As DNA, the CDR3 is TGTGCCAGCAGCCCGACGGCTAACTATGGCTACACCTTC.

The chain carries TRBV14 and TRBJ1-1; D remains unclear. Trimming cost V 4 bases and J 1 base, with 7 bases left between them. Germline lookup yields CDR1 SGHDN and CDR2 FVKESK. The CDR3 is 13 residues long. CDR3 DNA: TGTGCCAGCAGCCCTCATGAGAACACTGAAGCTTTCTTT. This codes for CASSPHENTEAFF.

This clone was seen just once. The rearrangement joins TRBV3-1 (or the pseudogene TRBV3-2) to TRBJ1-1; D unresolved. Germline values: CDR1 LGHDT, CDR2 YNNKEL (reference sequence). The CDR3 is made up of 14 amino acids. Trimming left V 0 bases short and J 3 bases short, with 8 bases between. CDR3 coding DNA: TGTGCCAGCAGCCAAGATGTGTCAGACACTGAAGCTTTCTTT. It specifies CASSQDVSDTEAFF.

This sequence joins TRBV5-1 and TRBJ1-6, with 9 positions matching TRBD1. Per the germline V gene, CDR1 is SGHRS and CDR2 is YFSETQ. The V and J ends lost 4 bases and 7 bases, in that order; junction bases with no gene match: 3. The CDR3 covers 14 residues. CDR3 sequence reads: CASSPTGGNSPLHF. The CDR3 DNA is TGCGCCAGCAGCCCTACAGGGGGCAATTCACCCCTCCACTTT.

The CDR3 DNA sequence: TGTGCCAGTAGTATCTCTCCAGGGGCGGGACAGCCCCAGCATTTT. It yields the protein CASSISPGAGQPQHF. The chain links TRBV19 to TRBJ1-5; tentative D call: TRBD1 (6 bases). Germline loops: CDR1 LNHDA, CDR2 SQIVND (reference sequence). Trimming left V 3 bases short and J 7 bases short, with 16 bases between. The CDR3 contains 15 residues.

This chain links TRBV5-6 with TRBJ1-2; D is perhaps TRBD1 (5 bases). V was shortened by 2 bases and J by 4 bases, with 15 bases between the two germline ends. Germline CDR1 and CDR2: SGHDT and YYEEEE. The CDR3 has 15 amino acids. CDR3 sequence reads: CASSFGGSWGYGYTF. The CDR3 bases are TGTGCCAGCAGCTTCGGGGGAAGTTGGGGCTATGGCTACACCTTC.

This clone was picked up one time. The V gene is TRBV27, the J gene TRBJ1-5; D uncertain. Germline assignment: CDR1 MNHEY and CDR2 SMNVEV (reference sequence). This CDR3 spans 16 amino acids. Trimming left V 1 base short and J 2 bases short, with 12 bases between. The CDR3 protein is CASSLFGSLGNQPQHF. In nucleotides, the CDR3 is TGTGCCAGCAGTTTATTTGGCAGCCTGGGCAATCAGCCCCAGCATTTT.

The chain carries TRBV7-6 and TRBJ1-6, with D possibly being TRBD1 (6 bases). The CDR3 has 16 amino acids. V lost 5 bases to trimming and J lost 5 bases, with 16 bases between them. Germline V CDR1 and CDR2: SGHVS, FNYEAQ. CDR3 sequence: CASSHPRGQDNSPLHF. DNA for the CDR3: TGTGCCAGCAGCCATCCACGGGGGCAGGATAATTCACCCCTCCACTTT.

The chain employs TRBV2 and TRBJ1-2; D is perhaps TRBD1 (5 bases). Germline-derived CDR1 and CDR2 are SNHLY and FYNNEI. The CDR3 is 13 residues long. Trimming took 7 bases from V and 6 from J, leaving 15 bases between them. CDR3 sequence: CASMDNLRDGYTF. CDR3 DNA: TGTGCCAGCATGGACAACCTGCGGGATGGCTACACCTTC.

The rearrangement uses TRBV13 and TRBJ2-3; either TRBD1 or TRBD2 may supply D (5 bases each). Per germline, CDR1 PRHDT and CDR2 FYEKMQ (reference sequence). There are 16 residues in the CDR3. V shed 5 bases and J shed 0 bases, with 15 bases lying between them. The CDR3 loop reads CASSTKTGRSTDTQYF. CDR3 bases: TGTGCCAGCAGCACAAAGACGGGACGAAGCACAGATACGCAGTATTTT.

A single count supports this clone. This chain connects TRBV11-2 to TRBJ1-5; a possible D gene is TRBD1 (5 bases). Germline CDR1 SGHAT, CDR2 FQNNGV. This CDR3 contains 17 residues. V lost 2 bases to trimming and J lost 4 bases, with 18 bases between them. DNA of the CDR3: TGTGCCAGCAGCTTAAGACAGTCGTTTTTGGGGAATCAGCCCCAGCATTTT. This encodes CASSLRQSFLGNQPQHF.

This chain connects TRBV10-3 to TRBJ2-3; 7 bases agree with TRBD2. The germline V gene encodes CDR1 ENHRY and CDR2 SYGVKD. CDR3 length: 12 amino acids. The CDR3 coding sequence is TGTGCTTCGGGGGGAACCACAGATACGCAGTATTTT. This sequence encodes CASGGTTDTQYF.

The V call is TRBV7-9, the J call TRBJ1-2; TRBD1 matches at 8 bases. The CDR3 consists of 15 residues. Germline CDR1 reads SEHNR; CDR2 reads FQNEAQ (reference sequence). Losses at the gene ends were 5 bases for V and 6 bases for J; bases not matched to a gene: 11. DNA for the CDR3: TGTGCCAGCAGCCCCAGGCGGACAGGGAGCCATGGCTACACCTTC. Its translation is CASSPRRTGSHGYTF.

The rearrangement uses TRBV28 and TRBJ2-7; the match to TRBD2 covers 10 bases. The CDR3 runs to 15 residues. J lost 0 bases, V lost 6 bases, and 5 bases had no gene match. Germline V gene data show CDR1 as MDHEN and CDR2 as SYDVKM. CDR3 sequence reads: CASSPSGGSSYEQYF. DNA of the CDR3: TGTGCCAGCAGCCCTAGCGGGGGAAGCTCCTACGAGCAGTACTTC.

The V and J genes are TRBV30 and TRBJ1-4, with D hard to call. V was trimmed by 7 bases and J by 3 bases, leaving 12 bases between them. The CDR3 consists of 13 residues. In germline, CDR1 is GTSNPN, CDR2 SVGIG (reference sequence). CDR3 nucleotides: TGTGCCTCCAAGTGGGCCCCTAATGAAAAACTGTTTTTT. Protein: CASKWAPNEKLFF.

Concerning this clone itself: Other nucleotide sequences in the sample specify the same CDR3. The V and J genes are TRBV5-1 and TRBJ1-4, with D possibly TRBD1 on 6 matching bases. V shed 3 bases and J shed 2 bases, with 14 bases lying between them. Germline V CDR1 and CDR2: SGHRS, YFSETQ. The CDR3 extends over 16 amino acids. Here the CDR3 reads CASSSGQLSTNEKLFF. CDR3 nucleotide sequence: TGCGCCAGCAGCTCGGGACAATTAAGCACTAATGAAAAACTGTTTTTT.

V gene TRBV12-3 or TRBV12-4 combines with J gene TRBJ1-1; D is unresolved. CDR3 size: 13 residues. Trimming removed 7 bases at V and 0 bases at J, with 9 bases between. CDR3 bases: TGTGCCAGCACGCCGGGGATGAACACTGAAGCTTTCTTT. Protein product: CASTPGMNTEAFF.

The rearrangement links TRBV11-2 to TRBJ1-2; D uncertain. CDR1 and CDR2 (germline): SGHAT, FQNNGV. This CDR3 is 15 amino acids long. V was clipped by 4 bases and J by 4 bases, with 16 bases between them. Here the CDR3 DNA reads TGTGCCAGCAGCTCTTTAGACTGGGCAGCCTATGGCTACACCTTC. Its translation: CASSSLDWAAYGYTF.

V and J are TRBV5-4 and TRBJ1-5; D uncertain. Germline V CDR1 and CDR2: SGHNT, YYREEE (reference sequence). The CDR3 loop spans 14 amino acids. V lost 4 bases, J lost 2 bases, and 10 bases lay in between. DNA for the CDR3: TGTGCCAGCAGCGTACGGGGTGGCAATCAGCCCCAGCATTTT. This codes for CASSVRGGNQPQHF.

V gene TRBV27 combines with J gene TRBJ1-2; TRBD1 aligns across 9 bases. With V trimmed by 3 bases and J by 6 bases, 5 bases remained unmatched. CDR1 is MNHEY, CDR2 SMNVEV, per germline (reference sequence). This CDR3 comprises 14 residues. The CDR3: CASSFRDRVNGYTF. CDR3 nucleotide sequence: TGTGCCAGCAGTTTCCGGGACAGGGTGAATGGCTACACCTTC.

This chain links TRBV5-1 with TRBJ2-7, with D possibly matching TRBD1 (6 bases). The CDR3 extends over 13 amino acids. V lost 4 bases and J lost 3, with 11 bases in between. Germline values: CDR1 SGHRS, CDR2 YFSETQ. CDR3 sequence: CASSAGTYYEQYF. The CDR3 region has the DNA TGCGCCAGCAGCGCCGGGACATACTACGAGCAGTACTTC. Looking up the rest from reference TRBV5-1 and TRBJ2-7 gives the full variable domain: KAGVTQTPRYLIKTRGQQVTLSCSPISGHRSVSWYQQTPGQGLQFLFEYFSETQRNKGNFPGRFSGRQFSNSRSEMNVSTLELGDSALYLCASSAGTYYEQYFGPGTRLTVT.

This clone was observed a few times. The gene calls are TRBV6-5 and TRBJ1-2, with a weak D call TRBD1 (6 bases). The CDR3 sequence is 14 residues long. With 7 bases removed from V and 4 bases from J, the gap between germline ends came to 16 bases. CDR1 and CDR2 from the germline V gene are MNHEY and SVGAGI. The CDR3 DNA is TGTGCCAGCACCCAACGCGACAGGCGCTATGGCTACACCTTC. Translation gives CASTQRDRRYGYTF.

V usage is TRBV27 and J usage is TRBJ1-2, with no clear D. The CDR3 consists of 14 residues. The germline CDR1 and CDR2 sequences are MNHEY and SMNVEV (reference sequence). With 0 bases removed from V and 10 bases from J, the gap between germline ends came to 15 bases. Here the CDR3 reads CASSLSALHDFYTF. CDR3 coding DNA: TGTGCCAGCAGTTTATCAGCCCTGCACGATTTCTACACCTTC.

The chain couples TRBV4-2 to TRBJ1-1, with D uncertain. V lost 4 bases and J 1 base, leaving 13 bases between the germline ends. The CDR3 length is 15 residues. Germline V lookup: CDR1 LGHNA, CDR2 YNFKEQ. The CDR3 reads CASSRSDTENTEAFF. The CDR3 nucleotides are TGTGCCAGCAGCCGGAGTGATACGGAGAACACTGAAGCTTTCTTT.

The chain couples TRBV6-5 to TRBJ1-6; 9 nucleotides agree with TRBD1. In germline, CDR1 is MNHEY, CDR2 SVGAGI. This CDR3 has 14 residues. Unmatched junction bases numbered 8, after V lost 7 bases and J lost 10 bases. CDR3 in amino acids: CASKVQGARSPLHF. In DNA, the CDR3 is TGTGCCAGCAAAGTACAGGGGGCGCGGTCACCCCTCCACTTT.

The CDR3 reads CARNSLWNEKLFF. CDR3 in DNA: TGTGCCAGAAACAGTCTATGGAATGAAAAACTGTTTTTT. V and J are TRBV6-4 and TRBJ1-4; unclear D gene. V shed 9 bases and J shed 5 bases, with 13 bases lying between them. The germline V gene has CDR1 MRHNA and CDR2 SNTAGT. The CDR3 contains 13 residues.

The chain links TRBV11-3 to TRBJ2-7; perhaps TRBD2 as D (5 bases). CDR1 is SGHNT and CDR2 is YENEEA in the germline V gene. Trimming left V 1 base short and J 2 bases short, with 18 bases between. The CDR3 runs 17 residues. The CDR3 reads CASSLVPKLEQTYEQYF. CDR3 coding DNA: TGTGCCAGCAGCTTAGTGCCCAAACTAGAGCAAACCTACGAGCAGTACTTC.